The 20 T cell receptor beta chains given below trace back to one sample, sequenced in a study of blood T cell repertoires in COVID-19. Only in-frame clones appear in the TCRdb table, and some are missing; sequencing was by immunoSEQ multiplex PCR. Of roughly 380,000 clones listed, about 87% are singletons. Sequenced material: PBMCs or T cells enriched from blood (not recorded which). These TCRs come from a man younger than 45 who had recovered from COVID-19.

The CDR3 loop is CASSLRPPAPAGGPGELFF. The CDR3 DNA is TGTGCCAGCAGCTTAAGGCCCCCGGCCCCCGCGGGGGGACCCGGGGAGCTGTTTTTT. J is TRBJ2-2 and V is TRBV11-2, with 8 bases matching TRBD2. The CDR3 is 19 amino acids. From germline, CDR1 is SGHAT and CDR2 FQNNGV. With 2 bases clipped from V and 6 bases from J, the junction kept 17 bases outside the gene matches.

The chain has TRBV10-2 and TRBJ2-1; no clear D. V was shortened by 6 bases and J by 5 bases, with 17 bases between the two germline ends. The germline V gene has CDR1 WSHSY and CDR2 SAAADI. The CDR3 totals 15 residues. The CDR3 protein is CASSRTETGHNEQFF. The CDR3 coding sequence is TGCGCCAGCAGCCGAACGGAGACTGGCCACAATGAGCAGTTCTTC.

The gene calls are TRBV29-1 and TRBJ1-2; possibly TRBD1 for D (5 bases). Germline V gene lookup returns CDR1 SQVTM and CDR2 ANQGSEA. V was trimmed by 5 bases and J by 6 bases, leaving 16 bases between them. This CDR3 has 13 residues. The CDR3 nucleotides read TGCAGCGTTAGGCAGGTCGGGGGTAATGGCTACACCTTC. Translation: CSVRQVGGNGYTF.

The chain joins TRBV23-1 to TRBJ1-3; D might be TRBD1 (5 bases). TRBV23-1 is an ORF for which the function is uncertain. This CDR3 has 13 residues. V lost 9 bases and J lost 4, with 13 bases in between. CDR3: CASPVGGGNTIYF. Written as DNA, the CDR3 is TGCGCCAGTCCCGTGGGGGGGGGAAACACCATATATTTT.

This clone was detected once. The chain combines TRBV5-1 with TRBJ1-4; 11 bases align to TRBD1. Per germline, CDR1 SGHRS and CDR2 YFSETQ. The CDR3 has 15 residues. The J segment lost 7 bases and the V segment lost 4 bases, leaving 6 bases of the junction unmatched. This CDR3 reads CASSRSGTGGEKLFF. In DNA, the CDR3 is TGCGCCAGCAGCCGCTCCGGGACAGGGGGTGAAAAACTGTTTTTT.

V and J are TRBV6-5 and TRBJ1-5, with D possibly being TRBD1 (6 bases). In germline, CDR1 is MNHEY, CDR2 SVGAGI. There are 14 residues in the CDR3. V lost 5 bases, J lost 1 base, and 9 bases lay in between. CDR3 in DNA: TGTGCCAGCAGTCCTGACAGGAGCAATCAGCCCCAGCATTTT. As protein: CASSPDRSNQPQHF.

This chain links TRBV5-6 with TRBJ2-7; TRBD1 might be the D (6 bases). The germline V and J ends were trimmed by 1 base and 3 bases, with 8 bases remaining between them. Germline lookup yields CDR1 SGHDT and CDR2 YYEEEE. The CDR3 is 13 residues long. In nucleotides, the CDR3 is TGTGCCAGCAGCTTGAAAGGGGGCTACGAGCAGTACTTC. Its protein is CASSLKGGYEQYF. Supplemented by reference TRBV5-6 and TRBJ2-7, the full variable domain reads DAGVTQSPTHLIKTRGQQVTLRCSPKSGHDTVSWYQQALGQGPQFIFQYYEEEERQRGNFPDRFSGHQFPNYSSELNVNALLLGDSALYLCASSLKGGYEQYFGPGTRLTVT.

The chain uses TRBV7-9 and TRBJ1-3; tentative D call: TRBD1 (6 bases). Deletions cut 5 bases from V and 7 bases from J, with 15 bases between. CDR3 size: 14 residues. CDR1 is SEHNR, CDR2 FQNEAQ, per germline (reference sequence). As DNA, the CDR3 is TGTGCCAGCAGCCCCCGGGGGGCCGATAACACCATATATTTT. It specifies CASSPRGADNTIYF.

The chain joins TRBV24-1 to TRBJ2-7; D might be TRBD1 (6 bases). V dropped 11 bases and J dropped 0 bases, with 28 bases sitting between them. CDR1 KGHDR and CDR2 SFDVKD come from the germline V gene. The CDR3 is 18 amino acids. The DNA of the CDR3 is TGTGCCAACTTCCGCCGGGACACAAAGAACCTAAGCTCCTACGAGCAGTACTTC. Encoded protein: CANFRRDTKNLSSYEQYF.

The J gene is TRBJ1-2, the V gene TRBV7-9; the D gene is possibly TRBD1 (6 bases). V lost 7 bases to trimming and J lost 8 bases, with 14 bases between them. CDR3 length: 12 residues. CDR1 is SEHNR and CDR2 is FQNEAQ in the germline V gene (reference sequence). The DNA for the CDR3 is TGTGCCAGCACCCGGGGGGCGGAGGGCTACACCTTC. Protein: CASTRGAEGYTF.

The V gene is TRBV25-1, the J gene TRBJ1-6, with no clear D. The germline CDR1 and CDR2 sequences are MGHDK and SYGVNS. Trimming shortened V by 1 base and J by 6 bases, and 4 bases separated the two germline ends. The CDR3 runs 13 residues. In nucleotides, the CDR3 is TGTGCCAGCAGTGAATCCGTTAATTCACCCCTCCACTTT. Translating it yields CASSESVNSPLHF.

This chain uses TRBV19 with TRBJ1-5; 10 bases line up with TRBD1. The CDR3 contains 17 residues. Germline CDR1 and CDR2: LNHDA and SQIVND (reference sequence). V gave up 4 bases and J gave up 7 bases; unmatched junction bases: 13. The CDR3 DNA reads as TGTGCCAGTAGTAGATTGACAGGGGGCTCTGAAGGCCAGCCCCAGCATTTT. Its translation is CASSRLTGGSEGQPQHF.

The chain carries TRBV14 and TRBJ2-3; D is ambiguous. In germline, CDR1 is SGHDN, CDR2 FVKESK. Trimming left V 2 bases short and J 0 bases short, with 6 bases between. This CDR3 region has 14 residues. This CDR3 is CASSQMTSTDTQYF. CDR3 DNA sequence: TGTGCCAGCAGCCAAATGACTAGCACAGATACGCAGTATTTT.

In regard to this clone: Other nucleotide sequences from this sample produce the same CDR3. This chain connects TRBV10-1 to TRBJ1-1; D not certain. CDR1 is WNHNN, CDR2 SYGVQD, per germline (reference sequence). V gave up 3 bases and J gave up 1 base, with 6 bases separating them. CDR3 size: 13 residues. The CDR3 region is CASSDRGNTEAFF. In nucleotides, the CDR3 is TGCGCCAGCAGTGACCGGGGGAACACTGAAGCTTTCTTT.

The gene calls are TRBV18 and TRBJ1-1; tentative D call: TRBD1 (5 bases). The CDR3 is 14 residues long. The V gene's germline CDR1 is KGHSH and CDR2 LQKENI. The ends were cut back, 1 base at V and 0 bases at J, with 6 bases in the middle. The CDR3 here is CASSPRQMNTEAFF. CDR3 DNA sequence: TGTGCCAGCTCACCACGACAGATGAACACTGAAGCTTTCTTT.

The chain carries TRBV3-1 (or the pseudogene TRBV3-2) and TRBJ2-2; D remains ambiguous. V gave up 6 bases and J gave up 7 bases, with 12 bases separating them. Germline CDR1 LGHDT, CDR2 YNNKEL (reference sequence). The CDR3 spans 13 residues. CDR3 DNA sequence: TGTGCCAGCAGTAAACCGACGGGCGGGGAGCTGTTTTTT. Protein product: CASSKPTGGELFF.

The chain combines TRBV6-5 with TRBJ2-3; D is unresolved. Deletions cut 2 bases from V and 1 base from J, with 10 bases between. The CDR3 totals 15 residues. Germline lookup yields CDR1 MNHEY and CDR2 SVGAGI. The CDR3 region is CASSYIRSGTDTQYF. The CDR3 coding sequence is TGTGCCAGCAGTTACATCCGTTCTGGCACAGATACGCAGTATTTT.

Concerning this clone itself: The sample carries other DNA sequences with the same CDR3. The chain is built from TRBV3-1 (or the pseudogene TRBV3-2) and TRBJ2-3, with D possibly being TRBD2 (6 bases). CDR1 is LGHDT, CDR2 YNNKEL, per germline (reference sequence). V lost 4 bases to trimming and J lost 1 base, with 9 bases between them. The CDR3 runs 14 residues. The CDR3 DNA reads TGTGCCAGCAGCCGCGGAGGGGGCACAGATACGCAGTATTTT. Translated, it gives CASSRGGGTDTQYF.

The chain joins TRBV10-3 to TRBJ2-3; TRBD2 aligns across 9 bases. With 6 bases clipped from V and 5 bases from J, the junction kept 6 bases outside the gene matches. The length of the CDR3 is 14 residues. Germline V lookup: CDR1 ENHRY, CDR2 SYGVKD. CDR3 residues: CAIRGGGAGDTQYF. In nucleotides, the CDR3 is TGTGCCATCAGGGGCGGGGGGGCCGGAGATACGCAGTATTTT.

The J gene is TRBJ2-7, the V gene TRBV6-5; D is ambiguous. Germline V gene lookup returns CDR1 MNHEY and CDR2 SVGAGI. V lost 1 base and J lost 2, with 9 bases in between. This CDR3 spans 14 amino acids. CDR3 sequence reads: CASSYLFPAYEQYF. The CDR3 region has the DNA TGTGCCAGCAGTTACTTATTTCCAGCCTACGAGCAGTACTTC.